The 19 T cell receptor beta chains presented below share a single source sample, sequenced in a study of T cell changes during pregnancy in multiple sclerosis. TCRdb keeps only in-frame clones here, not all; method: immunoSEQ multiplex PCR. The sample records roughly 110,000 clones, approximately 90% being singletons. The specimen was peripheral blood, collected after pregnancy. All receptors come from a female donor with multiple sclerosis, enrolled in a pregnancy study.

This sequence joins TRBV19 and TRBJ1-4; D is perhaps TRBD1 (6 bases). CDR3 length: 13 residues. Trimming cost V 3 bases and J 7 bases, with 9 bases left between them. Germline V gene sequence: CDR1 LNHDA, CDR2 SQIVND (reference sequence). The CDR3 DNA reads as TGTGCCAGTAGTATTACAGGGAGTGAAAAACTGTTTTTT. This sequence encodes CASSITGSEKLFF.

The chain has TRBV5-6 and TRBJ2-7; tentative D call: TRBD2 (6 bases). Trimming removed 3 bases from V and 6 bases from J, with 22 bases in between. The length of the CDR3 is 16 residues. Germline CDR1 is SGHDT and CDR2 is YYEEEE. CDR3 bases: TGTGCCAGCAGCTACCTCCCATCCGGGGGTCAGTCCGAGCAGTACTTC. Encoded protein: CASSYLPSGGQSEQYF.

The chain joins TRBV2 to TRBJ2-3, with 9 bases that match TRBD2. The CDR3 totals 15 residues. CDR1 is SNHLY and CDR2 is FYNNEI in the germline V gene. V trimming: 6 bases; J trimming: 2 bases; junction bases outside the gene matches: 6. The CDR3 DNA reads TGTGCCAGCAGAGTGCGGGAGGGTTTCACAGATACGCAGTATTTT. This codes for CASRVREGFTDTQYF.

The rearrangement joins TRBV27 to TRBJ2-1; 9 positions match TRBD2. J gave up 5 bases and V 1 base, and 15 bases lay outside the gene matches. CDR3 length equals 19 residues. Germline lookup yields CDR1 MNHEY and CDR2 SMNVEV (reference sequence). CDR3 nucleotide sequence: TGTGCCAGCAGTTTATTGGGGCTAGCGGGGACGTACCTTAACAATGAGCAGTTCTTC. As protein: CASSLLGLAGTYLNNEQFF.

The chain employs TRBV9 and TRBJ2-2, with TRBD2 matching 7 bases. Per germline, CDR1 SGDLS and CDR2 YYNGEE. The CDR3 length is 14 residues. V gave up 5 bases and J gave up 1 base; unmatched junction bases: 2. The DNA of the CDR3 is TGTGCCAGCAGTCTAGCGGTGAACACCGGGGAGCTGTTTTTT. Translated, it gives CASSLAVNTGELFF.

This chain connects TRBV4-1 to TRBJ1-1, with TRBD1 as a possible D gene (5 bases). The CDR3 consists of 14 residues. The germline V gene has CDR1 MGHRA and CDR2 YSYEKL. V lost 0 bases, J lost 5 bases, and 10 bases lay in between. CDR3 nucleotides: TGCGCCAGCAGCCAAGAGGTAGGGGCAACTGAAGCTTTCTTT. Encoded protein: CASSQEVGATEAFF.

V gene TRBV6-4 combines with J gene TRBJ2-1; the match to TRBD2 covers 7 bases. The CDR3 loop spans 16 amino acids. Germline V CDR1 and CDR2: MRHNA, SNTAGT. J lost 4 bases, V lost 4 bases, and 10 bases had no gene match. CDR3 DNA: TGTGCCAGCAGTGGCGAGGGCGCGGGGGAGTACAATGAGCAGTTCTTC. It encodes CASSGEGAGEYNEQFF.

V usage is TRBV7-6 and J usage is TRBJ1-5, with 8 bases identical to TRBD1. CDR3 size: 17 residues. Germline V gene data show CDR1 as SGHVS and CDR2 as FNYEAQ. Trimming at V came to 4 bases and at J to 4 bases, leaving 12 bases not matched to a gene. The CDR3 loop is CASSSSGTGDVNQPQHF. In DNA form, the CDR3 reads TGTGCCAGCAGCTCTAGTGGGACAGGCGACGTTAATCAGCCCCAGCATTTT.

V gene TRBV27 combines with J gene TRBJ1-4; 8 nucleotides align to TRBD1. CDR3 size: 15 residues. V gave up 9 bases and J gave up 7 bases; unmatched junction bases: 13. Germline CDR1 is MNHEY and CDR2 is SMNVEV (reference sequence). CDR3 in DNA: TGTGCCAGTCAACTAAACCGGGACAGGCCTGAAAAACTGTTTTTT. Residues: CASQLNRDRPEKLFF.

The chain has TRBV28 and TRBJ2-7; 8 bases map to TRBD2. Germline lookup yields CDR1 MDHEN and CDR2 SYDVKM. There are 17 residues in the CDR3. Trimming at V came to 2 bases and at J to 3 bases, leaving 12 bases not matched to a gene. For the CDR3, the DNA is TGTGCCAGCAGTTTAGCGGCACTGGGGACTAGGAACTACGAGCAGTACTTC. It specifies CASSLAALGTRNYEQYF.

This sequence joins TRBV30 and TRBJ1-4; the D gene is possibly TRBD1 (6 bases). Germline CDR1 reads GTSNPN; CDR2 reads SVGIG (reference sequence). Between the trimmed V and J ends, which lost 6 bases and 3 bases, there was a span of 14 bases. This CDR3 contains 14 residues. This chain's CDR3 is CACSSGAPNEKLFF. The CDR3 nucleotides are TGTGCCTGCTCCTCAGGGGCTCCTAATGAAAAACTGTTTTTT.

This chain links TRBV5-1 with TRBJ2-7; no clear D gene. V was cut by 0 bases and J by 2 bases, with 6 bases left in between. Germline-derived CDR1 and CDR2 are SGHRS and YFSETQ. CDR3 length equals 13 residues. The CDR3 DNA sequence: TGCGCCAGCAGCTTGGCAGGCACCTACGAGCAGTACTTC. Translated, it gives CASSLAGTYEQYF.

The rearrangement uses TRBV10-3 and TRBJ2-2; no clear D. The V gene's germline CDR1 is ENHRY and CDR2 SYGVKD. Deletions cut 4 bases from V and 8 bases from J, with 5 bases between. This CDR3 contains 11 residues. The CDR3 coding sequence is TGTGCCATCAGTGTGAGTGGGGAGCTGTTTTTT. It translates to CAISVSGELFF.

This clone has just one count. The chain uses TRBV6-1 and TRBJ1-2; the match to TRBD1 covers 7 bases. Germline V gives CDR1 MNHNS, CDR2 SASEGT. The CDR3 covers 13 residues. CDR3 nucleotides: TGTACCGTTTCCAGGGGGAACGACTATGGCTACACCTTC. Translating it yields CTVSRGNDYGYTF.

The chain links TRBV4-1 to TRBJ1-3; 8 nucleotides agree with TRBD1. After removal of 5 bases from V and 3 bases from J, the junction contained 6 bases not matched to a gene. Germline V gene lookup returns CDR1 MGHRA and CDR2 YSYEKL. The CDR3 runs to 15 residues. The CDR3 DNA is TGCGCCAGCAGCTTCGGACAGGGCGATGGAAACACCATATATTTT. Encoded protein: CASSFGQGDGNTIYF.

The chain recombines TRBV6-5 with TRBJ2-2; 11 bases align to TRBD1. V shed 4 bases and J 5 bases; nucleotides not matched to a gene: 6. The CDR3 length is 16 residues. Germline-derived CDR1 and CDR2 are MNHEY and SVGAGI. The CDR3 region has the DNA TGTGCCAGCAGTTGGCCGGGACAGGGGGGTACCGGGGAGCTGTTTTTT. Its protein is CASSWPGQGGTGELFF.

The chain combines TRBV29-1 with TRBJ2-1; D is possibly TRBD2 (5 bases). Trimming removed 3 bases from V and 9 bases from J, with 12 bases in between. The CDR3 is made up of 12 amino acids. Germline V CDR1 and CDR2: SQVTM, ANQGSEA. CDR3 residues: CSVDRTSSEQFF. Written as DNA, the CDR3 is TGCAGCGTTGATAGGACTTCTAGTGAGCAGTTCTTC.

The genes are TRBV27 and TRBJ2-7; the D is unclear. Trimming left V 7 bases short and J 0 bases short, with 19 bases between. Germline V CDR1 and CDR2: MNHEY, SMNVEV (reference sequence). The CDR3 covers 16 residues. The CDR3 spells CASTSHHTLSSYEQYF. CDR3 nucleotides: TGTGCCAGCACCTCACATCACACATTAAGCTCCTACGAGCAGTACTTC.

The chain carries TRBV2 and TRBJ2-6; TRBD1 agrees at 8 bases. The CDR3 runs 16 residues. CDR1 is SNHLY and CDR2 is FYNNEI in the germline V gene. Trimming at V came to 5 bases and at J to 3 bases, leaving 6 bases not matched to a gene. CDR3 protein: CASSYGQGLGANVLTF. The CDR3, as DNA: TGTGCCAGCAGTTACGGACAGGGCCTTGGGGCCAACGTCCTGACTTTC.